Each of the 26 T cell receptor beta chains below was sequenced from the same sample in a study of T cells after yellow fever vaccination. MiXCR, applied by TCRdb to the 5' RACE reads, yields one record per CDR3 protein. The data hold more than 300,000 distinct CDR3 sequences, with approximately 12% observed a single time. The sequencing used CD4+ T cells sorted from PBMCs, collected 45 days after the yellow fever booster vaccination. All receptors derive from a man in his late teens or twenties who received the YFV17D yellow fever vaccine.

A few counts support this clonotype. The rearrangement links TRBV7-9 to TRBJ2-2; 12 nucleotides agree with TRBD1. After removal of 4 bases from V and 0 bases from J, the junction contained 6 bases not matched to a gene. From germline, CDR1 is SEHNR and CDR2 FQNEAQ (reference sequence). The CDR3 is made up of 18 amino acids. CDR3 bases: TGTGCCAGCAGCTGGGACAGGGGGCGATCCTCGAACACCGGGGAGCTGTTTTTT. Amino acid sequence: CASSWDRGRSSNTGELFF.

This rearrangement joins TRBV9 to TRBJ2-3; a weak D match, TRBD1 (6 bases). Germline CDR1 SGDLS, CDR2 YYNGEE. This CDR3 is 15 amino acids long. V was pared by 0 bases and J by 1 base, with 9 bases between. The CDR3 here is CASSVEQGRTDTQYF. CDR3 in DNA: TGTGCCAGCAGCGTAGAACAGGGCCGCACAGATACGCAGTATTTT.

J is TRBJ1-1 and V is TRBV5-1, with D tentatively TRBD1 (5 bases). Germline V gene data show CDR1 as SGHRS and CDR2 as YFSETQ. Trimming took 4 bases from V and 6 from J, leaving 13 bases between them. This CDR3 spans 13 amino acids. CDR3 sequence: CASSGQGRAEAFF. In nucleotides, the CDR3 is TGCGCCAGCAGCGGACAAGGCCGGGCTGAAGCTTTCTTT.

This chain links TRBV29-1 with TRBJ1-1, with D unresolved. This CDR3 contains 13 residues. Germline loops: CDR1 SQVTM, CDR2 ANQGSEA. Trimming cost V 2 bases and J 1 base, with 8 bases left between them. CDR3 residues: CSVENAGNTEAFF. The CDR3 DNA follows: TGCAGCGTTGAAAATGCGGGGAACACTGAAGCTTTCTTT.

This clonotype was detected a few times. J is TRBJ2-1 and V is TRBV5-1; TRBD2 aligns across 9 bases. Germline trimming cut 8 bases from V and 8 bases from J; bases unmatched to any gene: 14. Germline assignment: CDR1 SGHRS and CDR2 YFSETQ. The CDR3 length is 15 residues. In DNA, the CDR3 is TGCGCCAGTGGGTCCCTAGCGGGGATTTTCGATGAGCAGTTCTTC. It translates to CASGSLAGIFDEQFF.

This clonotype was observed a few times. The chain combines TRBV28 with TRBJ1-1; D gene uncertain. V lost 4 bases to trimming and J lost 10 bases, with 10 bases between them. The germline CDR1 and CDR2 sequences are MDHEN and SYDVKM. The CDR3 is 11 amino acids. CDR3 protein: CASSSLLAAFF. The CDR3 region has the DNA TGTGCCAGCAGTTCTCTTCTGGCAGCTTTCTTT.

This clonotype was counted a few times. This chain uses TRBV20-1 with TRBJ1-5; TRBD1 might be the D (6 bases). Trimming pared 6 bases from V and 4 bases from J, leaving 28 bases between. Per germline, CDR1 DFQATT and CDR2 SNEGSKA (reference sequence). This CDR3 has 18 residues. The CDR3 loop reads CSAPPLSGGGPLNQPQHF. CDR3 nucleotides: TGCAGTGCCCCACCCCTCTCCGGAGGGGGACCGTTGAATCAGCCCCAGCATTTT.

The J gene is TRBJ1-2, the V gene TRBV5-5; D gene unclear. The V end lost 4 bases, the J end lost 0 bases, and 16 bases lay between the germline ends. The germline V gene encodes CDR1 SGHKS and CDR2 YYEKEE (reference sequence). This CDR3 region has 16 residues. The CDR3 DNA is TGTGCCAGCAGCGACGTAAGTCACAGAACTAACTATGGCTACACCTTC. Translation gives CASSDVSHRTNYGYTF.

The chain combines TRBV4-2 with TRBJ1-6; no firm D call. V was clipped by 3 bases and J by 7 bases, with 10 bases between them. The CDR3 sequence is 14 residues long. The germline V gene encodes CDR1 LGHNA and CDR2 YNFKEQ. The CDR3, as DNA: TGTGCCAGCAGCCAGGCCCTCACAAATTCACCCCTCCACTTT. Translating gives CASSQALTNSPLHF.

The chain employs TRBV7-9 and TRBJ1-4; TRBD1 matches at 9 bases. The V and J ends lost 8 bases and 8 bases, in that order; junction bases with no gene match: 6. Germline V gene lookup returns CDR1 SEHNR and CDR2 FQNEAQ (reference sequence). There are 13 residues in the CDR3. CDR3 residues: CASGGTGIEKLFF. The CDR3, as DNA: TGTGCCAGCGGTGGGACAGGGATAGAAAAACTGTTTTTT.

The rearrangement joins TRBV15 to TRBJ2-2, with 9 bases lining up with TRBD2. Per germline, CDR1 LNHNV and CDR2 YYDKDF (reference sequence). V lost 0 bases, J lost 3 bases, and 8 bases stayed unmatched. The CDR3 runs 18 residues. The CDR3 bases are TGTGCCACCAGCAGAGAAAAGGCGCGGGGGGGGTACACCGGGGAGCTGTTTTTT. This sequence encodes CATSREKARGGYTGELFF.

This clonotype was observed a handful of times. The chain uses TRBV9 and TRBJ1-1, with 10 bases matching TRBD1. Germline values: CDR1 SGDLS, CDR2 YYNGEE. CDR3 size: 15 residues. V gave up 3 bases and J gave up 5 bases; unmatched junction bases: 7. The DNA of the CDR3 is TGTGCCAGCAGCGCGGGCGGGACAGGGGATACTGAAGCTTTCTTT. Protein: CASSAGGTGDTEAFF.

Ten or more counts support this clonotype. The chain uses TRBV7-3 and TRBJ2-3; D possibly corresponds to TRBD1 (5 bases). The CDR3 covers 15 residues. Germline CDR1 is SGHTA and CDR2 is FQGTGA. V dropped 5 bases and J dropped 6 bases, with 18 bases sitting between them. Here the CDR3 DNA reads TGTGCCAGCAGCCCAGGGCCCTACCCCGGGGATACGCAGTATTTT. It is translated as CASSPGPYPGDTQYF.

The chain carries TRBV7-8 and TRBJ1-2; the D gene is possibly TRBD1 (5 bases). CDR3 length equals 16 residues. Trimming pared 1 base from V and 2 bases from J, leaving 14 bases between. CDR1 is SGHVS and CDR2 is FQNEAQ in the germline V gene. The CDR3 DNA reads as TGTGCCAGCAGCTTAGTACATGCAGGGCTAAACTATGGCTACACCTTC. Translated: CASSLVHAGLNYGYTF.

The V gene is TRBV9, the J gene TRBJ1-5, with TRBD1 as a possible D gene (5 bases). The V end lost 5 bases, the J end lost 0 bases, and 12 bases lay between the germline ends. From germline, CDR1 is SGDLS and CDR2 YYNGEE. The CDR3 runs 15 residues. CDR3 nucleotides: TGTGCCAGCAGTGGCTCCAGGGATAGCAATCAGCCCCAGCATTTT. Translation: CASSGSRDSNQPQHF.

The chain has TRBV20-1 and TRBJ2-1; D may match TRBD1 or TRBD2 (5 bases each). This CDR3 region has 14 residues. In germline, CDR1 is DFQATT, CDR2 SNEGSKA (reference sequence). V gave up 5 bases and J gave up 6 bases, with 17 bases separating them. Here the CDR3 DNA reads TGCAGTGCTCCCCGGGACCCGGCGGTCAATGAGCAGTTCTTC. It translates to CSAPRDPAVNEQFF.

This CDR3 reads CASSFVAGANTGELFF. The CDR3, as DNA: TGTGCCAGCAGCTTTGTCGCAGGGGCTAACACCGGGGAGCTGTTTTTT. J is TRBJ2-2 and V is TRBV7-2, with D perhaps matching TRBD1 (6 bases). V was cut by 3 bases and J by 2 bases, with 13 bases left in between. The germline V gene has CDR1 SGHTA and CDR2 FQGNSA. The CDR3 consists of 16 residues.

This clonotype was recorded many times. V usage is TRBV18 and J usage is TRBJ1-6; perhaps TRBD1 as D (5 bases). This CDR3 spans 13 amino acids. Trimming stripped 3 bases from V and 5 bases from J, with 5 bases between. CDR1 and CDR2 from the germline V gene are KGHSH and LQKENI. The DNA for the CDR3 is TGTGCCAGCTCACCGGACAATAATTCACCCCTCCACTTT. Its translation: CASSPDNNSPLHF.

The sample holds a few counts of this clonotype. CDR3 DNA: TGTGCCAGCAGTTTGGGGGCGCTCGATGGCTACACCTTC. This gives the protein CASSLGALDGYTF. The V call is TRBV12-3 or TRBV12-4, the J call TRBJ1-2; possible D gene TRBD1, 6 bases. Trimming took off 3 bases at V and 6 bases at J, with 11 bases between the two ends. This CDR3 is 13 amino acids long.

The V call is TRBV6-2 or TRBV6-3, the J call TRBJ2-7; a possible D gene is TRBD1 (6 bases). The CDR3 is 15 amino acids. CDR1 and CDR2 from the germline V gene are MNHEY and SVGEGT. V dropped 4 bases and J dropped 0 bases, with 13 bases sitting between them. The CDR3 here is CASSLGGINSYEQYF. CDR3 coding DNA: TGTGCCAGCAGTTTAGGGGGAATCAACTCCTACGAGCAGTACTTC.

This clonotype was counted only a few times. The rearrangement joins TRBV28 to TRBJ2-1, with 9 bases aligning to TRBD2. Germline V CDR1 and CDR2: MDHEN, SYDVKM. J gave up 6 bases and V 4 bases, and 7 bases lay outside the gene matches. The CDR3 has 15 amino acids. The CDR3, as DNA: TGTGCCAGCAGTTCCAGTAGCGGGGGAACCAATGAGCAGTTCTTC. Its protein is CASSSSSGGTNEQFF. Together with reference TRBV28 and TRBJ2-1, the CDR3 gives the full variable domain: DVKVTQSSRYLVKRTGEKVFLECVQDMDHENMFWYRQDPGLGLRLIYFSYDVKMKEKGDIPEGYSVSREKKERFSLILESASTNQTSMYLCASSSSSGGTNEQFFGPGTRLTVL.

V and J are TRBV6-2 or TRBV6-3 and TRBJ1-6, with no clear D. V shed 4 bases and J shed 7 bases, with 14 bases lying between them. The germline CDR1 and CDR2 sequences are MNHEY and SVGEGT. There are 15 residues in the CDR3. The CDR3 here is CASSSKRVRNSPLHF. The CDR3 region has the DNA TGTGCCAGCAGTTCCAAACGGGTGCGGAATTCACCCCTCCACTTT.

This clonotype appeared a few times. This chain joins TRBV4-2 and TRBJ2-1; D is uncertain. CDR3 length: 11 residues. CDR1 and CDR2 from the germline V gene are LGHNA and YNFKEQ. Trimming stripped 0 bases from V and 10 bases from J, with 4 bases between. The CDR3 bases are TGTGCCAGCAGCCAAGATAGGGAGCAGTTCTTC. Translated: CASSQDREQFF.

This clonotype was seen many times. The J gene is TRBJ1-1, the V gene TRBV18, with D possibly TRBD1 on 5 matching bases. V gave up 8 bases and J gave up 2 bases, with 15 bases separating them. There are 14 residues in the CDR3. Germline V gene data show CDR1 as KGHSH and CDR2 as LQKENI. The CDR3 nucleotides are TGTGCCAGCAGCCCGCGACAGCCCAACACTGAAGCTTTCTTT. It translates to CASSPRQPNTEAFF.

This clonotype was counted only a few times. The V and J genes are TRBV30 and TRBJ2-7; D might be TRBD2 (7 bases). V lost 3 bases, J lost 0 bases, and 15 bases lay in between. CDR1 is GTSNPN, CDR2 SVGIG, per germline (reference sequence). This CDR3 spans 15 amino acids. The DNA of the CDR3 is TGTGCCTGGAGAAAGAGGGGGGGAGCCTCCTACGAGCAGTACTTC. Translated, it gives CAWRKRGGASYEQYF.

This clonotype was observed a few times. The chain links TRBV12-3 or TRBV12-4 to TRBJ1-1, with D unclear. Trimming pared 3 bases from V and 7 bases from J, leaving 12 bases between. The CDR3 consists of 13 residues. The CDR3 DNA sequence: TGTGCCAGCAGTTTCGAGATCTGGGGTGAAGCTTTCTTT. As protein: CASSFEIWGEAFF.